The 14 T cell receptor beta chains reported below all come from one sample, sequenced in a study of cytomegalovirus exposure and HLA in healthy donors. PCR primers comprised 60 Vbeta and 13 Jbeta primers. The assay was immunoSEQ multiplex PCR, and TCRdb's table has in-frame clones only and misses some. The sample yields approximately 120,000 clones, under 85% seen once. Sequencing input: PBMCs. The receptors were sampled from a man aged 35-49 years in good health and CMV-seropositive.

The chain employs TRBV6-6 and TRBJ2-4; D perhaps matches TRBD2 (7 bases). Trimming cost V 7 bases and J 0 bases, with 16 bases left between them. From germline, CDR1 is MNHNY and CDR2 SVGAGI (reference sequence). CDR3 length equals 16 residues. The CDR3 coding sequence is TGTGCCAGCACTGAGAGGGGGGGCGCAGCCAAAAACATTCAGTACTTC. Translating it yields CASTERGGAAKNIQYF.

The rearrangement links TRBV28 to TRBJ2-1; 10 nucleotides align to TRBD1. V gave up 4 bases and J gave up 4 bases; unmatched junction bases: 4. Per the germline V gene, CDR1 is MDHEN and CDR2 is SYDVKM. This CDR3 is 15 amino acids long. CDR3 amino acids: CASSSGDRGYNEQFF. DNA for the CDR3: TGTGCCAGCAGTTCCGGGGACAGGGGTTACAATGAGCAGTTCTTC.

V is TRBV18 and J is TRBJ1-2; 7 bases line up with TRBD1. This CDR3 spans 14 amino acids. Per germline, CDR1 KGHSH and CDR2 LQKENI. V lost 4 bases and J lost 3; bases outside the gene matches: 5. Here the CDR3 reads CASSRGTGDYGYTF. CDR3 nucleotides: TGTGCCAGCTCACGTGGAACAGGGGACTATGGCTACACCTTC.

For this clone: Relative to the germline gene, one junction end is altered; a read error may explain this. The chain joins TRBV7-7 to TRBJ2-1; the D gene is possibly TRBD1 (5 bases). The CDR3 has 15 residues. Germline loops: CDR1 SSHAT, CDR2 FNYEAQ (reference sequence). The CDR3 DNA reads as TGTGCTAGCAGCTTATATGGGGCAGCCTACAATGAGCAGTTCTTC. Translation gives CASSLYGAAYNEQFF.

This chain uses TRBV19 with TRBJ1-1; 10 nucleotides agree with TRBD1. From germline, CDR1 is LNHDA and CDR2 SQIVND (reference sequence). Trimming took 5 bases from V and 11 from J; bases not matched to a gene: 17. CDR3 length: 16 amino acids. The CDR3 sequence is CASSLRDRGDRDSAFF. The CDR3 coding sequence is TGTGCCAGTAGTTTAAGGGACAGGGGAGATCGGGATTCGGCTTTCTTT.

The chain recombines TRBV18 with TRBJ2-7, with TRBD1 matching over 7 bases. V trimming: 5 bases; J trimming: 3 bases; junction bases outside the gene matches: 7. The CDR3 is 14 amino acids. The germline V gene has CDR1 KGHSH and CDR2 LQKENI. In DNA form, the CDR3 reads TGTGCCAGCTCATCATACAGGGGAAACTACGAGCAGTACTTC. It is translated as CASSSYRGNYEQYF.

The chain is built from TRBV18 and TRBJ2-3; 7 bases are shared with TRBD2. Germline CDR1 is KGHSH and CDR2 is LQKENI. V was pared by 3 bases and J by 0 bases, with 12 bases of the junction left unmatched. This CDR3 region has 18 residues. The CDR3 DNA is TGTGCCAGCTCACCCCGGGCCTCTCTAGCGGCTAGCACAGATACGCAGTATTTT. Translated, it gives CASSPRASLAASTDTQYF. Full variable domain (outside the CDR3, taken from reference TRBV18 and TRBJ2-3): NAGVMQNPRHLVRRRGQEARLRCSPMKGHSHVYWYRQLPEEGLKFMVYLQKENIIDESGMPKERFSAEFPKEGPSILRIQQVVRGDSAAYFCASSPRASLAASTDTQYFGPGTRLTVL.

The J gene is TRBJ2-4, the V gene TRBV5-1; tentatively, D is TRBD1 (6 bases). V lost 6 bases to trimming and J lost 5 bases, with 12 bases between them. The CDR3 consists of 13 residues. Germline CDR1 and CDR2: SGHRS and YFSETQ. The CDR3 region is CASMGAGENIQYF. DNA for the CDR3: TGCGCCAGCATGGGGGCGGGCGAAAACATTCAGTACTTC. Together with reference TRBV5-1 and TRBJ2-4, the CDR3 gives the full variable domain: KAGVTQTPRYLIKTRGQQVTLSCSPISGHRSVSWYQQTPGQGLQFLFEYFSETQRNKGNFPGRFSGRQFSNSRSEMNVSTLELGDSALYLCASMGAGENIQYFGAGTRLSVL.

In its sample, this clone was seen a few times. V usage is TRBV4-3 and J usage is TRBJ1-4, with no clear D. Germline V gene sequence: CDR1 LGHNA, CDR2 YSLEER. V gave up 3 bases and J gave up 8 bases, with 19 bases separating them. The CDR3 runs 16 residues. The CDR3 bases are TGCGCCAGCAGCCACAACCTGGGCAATTTTAGGGAAAAACTGTTTTTT. Protein: CASSHNLGNFREKLFF.

This clone was detected only a few times. The rearrangement links TRBV7-9 to TRBJ2-5; the match to TRBD1 covers 7 bases. Trimming removed 5 bases from V and 1 base from J; junction bases left unmatched: 10. CDR1 is SEHNR, CDR2 FQNEAQ, per germline (reference sequence). This CDR3 has 16 amino acids. The CDR3 region has the DNA TGTGCCAGCAGCCAACCCGGGACAGAGAGCCAAGAGACCCAGTACTTC. Its protein product is CASSQPGTESQETQYF. Full variable domain (missing parts from reference TRBV7-9 and TRBJ2-5): DTGVSQNPRHKITKRGQNVTFRCDPISEHNRLYWYRQTLGQGPEFLTYFQNEAQLEKSRLLSDRFSAERPKGSFSTLEIQRTEQGDSAMYLCASSQPGTESQETQYFGPGTRLLVL.

In DNA, the CDR3 is TGTGCCAGCAGCTTAACCACAGGGGTGGGCGAGCAGTTCTTC. Translating it yields CASSLTTGVGEQFF. The chain carries TRBV7-3 and TRBJ2-1; 7 bases line up with TRBD1. The CDR3 has 14 amino acids. Germline CDR1 SGHTA, CDR2 FQGTGA. The V gene end was trimmed by 0 bases and the J gene end by 10 bases; junction bases not matched to a gene: 6.

The chain employs TRBV5-1 and TRBJ2-7; 7 bases fit TRBD1. The CDR3 extends over 17 amino acids. Trimming cost V 0 bases and J 2 bases; bases outside gene matches: 11. CDR1 is SGHRS and CDR2 is YFSETQ in the germline V gene. CDR3 nucleotides: TGCGCCAGCAGCTTGGGGCACAGGGACAGCGGCACCTACGAGCAGTACTTC. Its translation is CASSLGHRDSGTYEQYF.

The CDR3 nucleotides read TGTGCCAGCAGCGCCCCGGGACAGGGGGCCGGAGAGCAGTACTTC. It codes for CASSAPGQGAGEQYF. The chain uses TRBV7-6 and TRBJ2-7, with 12 positions matching TRBD1. This CDR3 has 15 residues. Germline CDR1 reads SGHVS; CDR2 reads FNYEAQ. Unmatched junction bases numbered 9, after V lost 5 bases and J lost 7 bases.

This clone was seen only once. The rearrangement uses TRBV5-1 and TRBJ1-1; D is perhaps TRBD1 (6 bases). The CDR3 covers 13 residues. The V and J ends lost 7 bases and 3 bases respectively, with 13 bases between them. Per germline, CDR1 SGHRS and CDR2 YFSETQ. CDR3 DNA: TGCGCCAGCGGGGGCACGGCGGACACTGAAGCTTTCTTT. This gives the protein CASGGTADTEAFF.